These 4 T cell receptor beta chains were all obtained from the same sample, sequenced in a study of T cells in Graves' hyperthyroidism and ophthalmopathy. From RNA transcripts, TCR beta CDR3 regions were amplified. The study used the HTBI primer set for a first-round RT-PCR of the TCR CDR3. Each CDR3 protein gets one entry after TCRdb re-called the multiplex PCR reads with MiXCR. This sample has approximately 690,000 distinct CDR3 sequences, with roughly 15% found just once. The sequenced sample consisted of blood. The source of these receptors is a woman in her forties or fifties with Graves' ophthalmopathy.

The table lists this clonotype with many counts. The V and J genes are TRBV20-1 and TRBJ1-1; D gene ambiguous. This CDR3 is 13 amino acids long. The germline V gene encodes CDR1 DFQATT and CDR2 SNEGSKA (reference sequence). Trimming shortened V by 6 bases and J by 0 bases, and 11 bases separated the two germline ends. CDR3 nucleotides: TGCAGTGCCCCCCAACAACTGAACACTGAAGCTTTCTTT. Protein product: CSAPQQLNTEAFF.

This clonotype was recorded many times. The chain joins TRBV6-6 to TRBJ1-1; no firm D call. Trimming cost V 2 bases and J 0 bases, with 13 bases left between them. The length of the CDR3 is 16 residues. CDR1 and CDR2 (germline): MNHNY, SVGAGI (reference sequence). The CDR3 DNA sequence: TGTGCCAGCAGTTACCTTTCCTCCCCCCTGAACACTGAAGCTTTCTTT. Translated: CASSYLSSPLNTEAFF.

This clonotype occurred many times. V gene TRBV5-1 combines with J gene TRBJ2-7; TRBD2 agrees at 10 bases. J gave up 4 bases and V 2 bases, and 12 bases lay outside the gene matches. Germline lookup yields CDR1 SGHRS and CDR2 YFSETQ. The CDR3 loop spans 17 amino acids. In DNA form, the CDR3 reads TGCGCCAGCAGCTTAGCGGCGTCGGCTAGCGGGAGTTACGAGCAGTACTTC. This sequence encodes CASSLAASASGSYEQYF. The full variable domain, completed using reference TRBV5-1 and TRBJ2-7, is KAGVTQTPRYLIKTRGQQVTLSCSPISGHRSVSWYQQTPGQGLQFLFEYFSETQRNKGNFPGRFSGRQFSNSRSEMNVSTLELGDSALYLCASSLAASASGSYEQYFGPGTRLTVT.

This clonotype was observed a handful of times. The J gene is TRBJ1-4, the V gene TRBV7-9, with D uncertain. Germline CDR1 is SEHNR and CDR2 is FQNEAQ (reference sequence). CDR3 length: 13 amino acids. V lost 2 bases and J lost 8, with 9 bases in between. CDR3 sequence reads: CASSLWALEKLFF. The DNA for the CDR3 is TGTGCCAGCAGCTTATGGGCGTTAGAAAAACTGTTTTTT.